This T cell receptor beta chain derives from a study of shared clonotypes between healthy human individuals. Study outcomes and limitations: Sharing of clonotypes among donors was expected to vary with sequencing depth.

This clone was seen more than once but under ten times. No antigen is known for it. Distinct nucleotide sequences in the sample also encode this CDR3. Investigators spread the genomic DNA of each subset evenly over several immunoSEQ plates. Clones were sequenced by immunoSEQ multiplex PCR, and TCRdb holds only the in-frame ones, with some missing. The sample yields about 480,000 clones, around 79% seen once. The ends were cut back, 4 bases at V and 3 bases at J, with 12 bases in the middle. The CDR3 has 13 residues. The germline V gene encodes CDR1 GTSNPN and CDR2 SVGIG (reference sequence). This clonotype was obtained from a middle-aged woman in good health. Some clones in this sample may be carry-over from other donors' samples. The chain recombines TRBV30 with TRBJ1-1, with D possibly matching TRBD1 (5 bases). Sample: PBMCs. CDR3 coding DNA: TGTGCCTGGAATGATCGGGGGGACACTGAAGCTTTCTTT. It encodes CAWNDRGDTEAFF. The full variable domain, in which reference TRBV30 and TRBJ1-1 provide the parts outside the CDR3, is SQTIHQWPATLVQPVGSPLSLECTVEGTSNPNLYWYRQAAGRGLQLLFYSVGIGQISSEVPQNLSASRPQDRQFILSSKKLLLSDSGFYLCAWNDRGDTEAFFGQGTRLTVV.